The clone carrying this T cell receptor beta chain has only a few counts. The antigen is unknown. This sample was taken from a study of T cell repertoires in cytomegalovirus infection. As for the study in general: Researchers turned to recently identified HLA-C-restricted CMV epitopes as well as well-studied HLA-B-restricted ones. Matching HLA type, along with CMV infection, was indicated by public TCR beta signatures. Study results and caveats: It was HLA-C-restricted CMV-specific TCR beta clonotypes that dominated the response ex vivo. CMV carriers having the relevant HLA were flagged by cumulative public TCR beta family frequency.

The CDR3 has 11 residues. The V and J ends lost 4 bases and 8 bases, in that order; junction bases with no gene match: 1. The germline gives CDR1 SGHRS, CDR2 YFSETQ. TCRdb itself ran the reads through MiXCR, one entry per CDR3 protein. This sample has fewer than 900,000 distinct CDR3 sequences, with around 29% found just once. The sequences come from cultured CD8+ T cells from PBMCs, collected from culture after CMV antigen stimulation. This chain links TRBV5-1 with TRBJ1-2; 8 bases line up with TRBD1. This TCR was sampled from a human donor in good health (CMV status not recorded). Some clones in this sample may be carry-over from other donors' samples. CDR3 nucleotide sequence: TGCGCCAGCAGCGACAGGGGAGGCTACACCTTC. Protein: CASSDRGGYTF.